This T cell receptor beta chain was retrieved from a study of T cell repertoires in cytomegalovirus infection. About the research overall: Indications came from public TCR beta signatures; they pointed to CMV infection and to a matching HLA type.

The V end was cut by 2 bases, the J end by 2 bases, with 13 bases between. This CDR3 spans 14 amino acids. Germline CDR1 reads DFQATT; CDR2 reads SNEGSKA (reference sequence). TCRdb fed the reads into MiXCR, producing one record per CDR3 protein. The data show hundreds of thousands of distinct CDR3 sequences, 15% to 20% seen once. The sample comprised PBMCs. The rearrangement uses TRBV20-1 and TRBJ2-7; the D gene is possibly TRBD2 (6 bases). This sequence was found in a human donor in good health (CMV status not recorded). Some clones in this sample may be carry-over from other donors' samples. CDR3 amino acids: CSARSGGIPYEQYF. CDR3 DNA sequence: TGCAGTGCTAGATCCGGGGGTATCCCCTACGAGCAGTACTTC.